The 28 T cell receptor beta chains reported below all come from one sample, sequenced in a study of breast tumors, draining lymph nodes, adjacent tissues. Each CDR3 protein is one row after TCRdb ran MiXCR on the multiplex PCR reads. This table has around 66,000 distinct CDR3 sequences, around two fifths appearing once. Input material: breast tumor tissue. All receptors come from a female donor with breast cancer. Some clones in this sample may be carry-over from other donors' samples.

Concerning this clonotype: The junction departs from germline at one end; a sequencing error may be responsible. This chain links TRBV29-1 with TRBJ2-6, with a possible D match to TRBD2 (5 bases). CDR3 length: 14 residues. Germline CDR1 and CDR2: SQVTM and ANQGSEA. The CDR3 loop is CSVEEGARADVLPF. The CDR3 DNA reads as TGCAGCGTTGAAGAGGGAGCTAGGGCCGACGTCCTGCCTTTC.

Note on this clonotype: This clone may be a read error of a much larger clone one base away. Lacking the conserved final phenylalanine or tryptophan, this CDR3 likely reflects a read error. The rearrangement links TRBV5-8 to TRBJ1-1; a weak D match, TRBD1 (6 bases). V shed 3 bases and J shed 1 base, with 19 bases lying between them. CDR3 length equals 17 residues. The V gene's germline CDR1 is SGHTS and CDR2 YDEGEE. The DNA for the CDR3 is TGTGCCAGCAGCTGGATCCCCGGGACACTAGAGAACACTGAAGCTTTCCTT. It encodes CASSWIPGTLENTEAFL.

Many counts were recorded for this clonotype. V usage is TRBV20-1 and J usage is TRBJ2-1; 11 positions match TRBD2. Germline CDR1 DFQATT, CDR2 SNEGSKA (reference sequence). With 6 bases clipped from V and 1 base from J, the junction kept 17 bases outside the gene matches. This CDR3 is built from 19 residues. Written as DNA, the CDR3 is TGCAGTGCCGGAGAGTGGGGTAGCGGGAGGGCCTTTTCCTACAATGAGCAGTTCTTC. Protein product: CSAGEWGSGRAFSYNEQFF.

A word on this clonotype: This may stem from a read error, because a much larger clone lies one nucleotide away. In DNA form, the CDR3 reads TGCAGTGCTAGAGATCGGGGGTCTGGCTACGCCTTC. This sequence encodes CSARDRGSGYAF. J is TRBJ1-2 and V is TRBV20-1; perhaps TRBD1 as D (5 bases). Germline CDR1 DFQATT, CDR2 SNEGSKA (reference sequence). The length of the CDR3 is 12 residues.

The V call is TRBV14, the J call TRBJ2-2; 7 bases are a match to TRBD1. Germline assignment: CDR1 SGHDN and CDR2 FVKESK. J was trimmed by 11 bases and V by 4 bases; bases with no gene match: 22. CDR3 length: 18 residues. CDR3 residues: CASSPRLTGSRLLLELFF. The CDR3 nucleotides read TGTGCCAGCAGCCCGCGGTTGACAGGGAGTCGTTTATTGTTAGAGCTGTTTTTT.

The rearrangement uses TRBV7-2 and TRBJ2-7; the D gene is possibly TRBD1 (6 bases). V was pared by 5 bases and J by 0 bases, with 14 bases between. Germline V CDR1 and CDR2: SGHTA, FQGNSA. CDR3 length: 15 amino acids. The CDR3 spells CASSPRTVYSYEQYF. The DNA of the CDR3 is TGTGCCAGCAGCCCGCGGACAGTCTACTCCTACGAGCAGTACTTC.

This sequence joins TRBV7-2 and TRBJ2-5; 8 nucleotides agree with TRBD2. The trim removed 1 base at V and 2 bases at J, leaving 18 bases unmatched. This CDR3 has 20 amino acids. The V gene's germline CDR1 is SGHTA and CDR2 FQGNSA. DNA for the CDR3: TGTGCCAGCAGCTTAGATAGCGGGACCCGTACCGACAGGCTGCAAGAGACCCAGTACTTC. Its translation is CASSLDSGTRTDRLQETQYF.

Details on this clonotype: With a much larger clone just one base away, this may be a read error. The rearrangement joins TRBV20-1 to TRBJ2-5; possible D gene TRBD2, 5 bases. The CDR3 extends over 14 amino acids. Germline V gene sequence: CDR1 DFQATT, CDR2 SNEGSKA (reference sequence). The CDR3 nucleotides read TGCAGTGCTCCTATATTAGCTAGCCAAGCGACCCAGTACTTC. As protein: CSAPILASQATQYF.

This clonotype has a count of ten or more. Here the CDR3 reads CSATVGTGVYEQYF. Here the CDR3 DNA reads TGCAGTGCAACCGTCGGGACAGGGGTCTACGAGCAGTACTTC. This rearrangement joins TRBV20-1 to TRBJ2-7; TRBD1 matches 10 bases. With V trimmed by 6 bases and J by 3 bases, 8 bases remained unmatched. Germline CDR1 is DFQATT and CDR2 is SNEGSKA (reference sequence). CDR3 length equals 14 residues.

V usage is TRBV12-5 and J usage is TRBJ2-3, with a weak D call TRBD2 (5 bases). V gave up 2 bases and J gave up 3 bases, with 21 bases separating them. The CDR3 runs to 18 residues. Germline CDR1 LGHNT, CDR2 FRNRAP. CDR3 amino acids: CASGLLPRLALRTDTQYF. DNA for the CDR3: TGTGCTAGTGGTTTGCTGCCTAGGCTAGCCCTTAGGACAGATACGCAGTATTTT.

The V gene is TRBV28, the J gene TRBJ1-2; maybe TRBD1 (5 bases). Trimming removed 5 bases from V and 2 bases from J, with 15 bases in between. CDR3 length: 15 amino acids. CDR1 is MDHEN and CDR2 is SYDVKM in the germline V gene. The CDR3 nucleotides are TGTGCCAGCAGTCCCGCGGGGGGAAGAAACTATGGCTACACCTTC. Protein: CASSPAGGRNYGYTF.

In this sample, this clonotype turned up many times. This rearrangement joins TRBV20-1 to TRBJ2-1; 8 bases map to TRBD2. The germline V gene encodes CDR1 DFQATT and CDR2 SNEGSKA (reference sequence). The CDR3 totals 15 residues. V lost 0 bases to trimming and J lost 7 bases; unmatched junction nucleotides: 8. CDR3 loop: CSARDRRTSRNEQFF. The CDR3 bases are TGCAGTGCTAGAGATCGAAGGACTAGCCGGAATGAGCAGTTCTTC.

This clonotype has a count of ten or more. The V gene is TRBV4-1, the J gene TRBJ1-1, with D tentatively TRBD1 (5 bases). Germline V gives CDR1 MGHRA, CDR2 YSYEKL. CDR3 length: 14 residues. With 4 bases removed from V and 3 bases from J, the gap between germline ends came to 12 bases. For the CDR3, the DNA is TGCGCCAGCAGCCGGTCTAGGGGCGACACTGAAGCTTTCTTT. Residues: CASSRSRGDTEAFF.

The chain is built from TRBV20-1 and TRBJ2-7, with D possibly TRBD2 on 5 matching bases. The CDR3 is made up of 13 amino acids. Looked up from germline, CDR1 is DFQATT and CDR2 is SNEGSKA (reference sequence). V lost 3 bases, J lost 3 bases, and 12 bases lay in between. The CDR3 sequence: CSASGGPRYEQYF. The CDR3 DNA is TGCAGTGCTAGCGGCGGGCCGCGCTACGAGCAGTACTTC.

CDR3 residues: CASSIMAGSNQPQHF. The CDR3 DNA follows: TGTGCCAGTAGTATAATGGCCGGGAGCAATCAGCCCCAGCATTTT. The chain links TRBV19 to TRBJ1-5; D call uncertain. CDR3 length equals 15 residues. Germline V gene lookup returns CDR1 LNHDA and CDR2 SQIVND (reference sequence). V was pared by 2 bases and J by 1 base, with 9 bases between.

As concerns this clonotype: An end of the junction differs from the germline gene, which may be a read error. The chain's CDR3 is CASRAGHQPQNF. The CDR3 DNA sequence: TGTGCCAGCAGGGCGGGGCATCAGCCCCAGAATTTT. The chain couples TRBV25-1 to TRBJ1-5, with D perhaps matching TRBD1 (5 bases). Per germline, CDR1 MGHDK and CDR2 SYGVNS. The CDR3 extends over 12 amino acids.

The chain recombines TRBV6-4 with TRBJ1-5; D is possibly TRBD1 (5 bases). Germline CDR1 is MRHNA and CDR2 is SNTAGT. This CDR3 contains 14 residues. The V end was cut by 2 bases, the J end by 4 bases, with 9 bases between. CDR3 loop: CASSDRGGNQPQHF. CDR3 DNA sequence: TGTGCCAGCAGTGACAGGGGAGGTAATCAGCCCCAGCATTTT.

The sample holds many counts of this clonotype. The CDR3 sequence: CSARDRADNYGYTF. The CDR3, as DNA: TGCAGTGCTAGAGATCGGGCGGACAACTATGGCTACACCTTC. The rearrangement joins TRBV20-1 to TRBJ1-2; D is unresolved. Trimming took 0 bases from V and 2 from J, leaving 10 bases between them. The CDR3 has 14 amino acids. Germline V gene lookup returns CDR1 DFQATT and CDR2 SNEGSKA (reference sequence).

This clonotype was counted at least ten times. This sequence joins TRBV2 and TRBJ2-1, with 8 bases lining up with TRBD2. The J segment lost 4 bases and the V segment lost 5 bases, leaving 10 bases of the junction unmatched. The germline gives CDR1 SNHLY, CDR2 FYNNEI. CDR3 length equals 16 residues. CDR3 sequence (DNA): TGTGCCAGCAGTCCCAGGGGTAGCGGGATATACAATGAGCAGTTCTTC. Translated, it gives CASSPRGSGIYNEQFF.

About this clonotype: A much larger clone lies a single base off, so this may be a read error. This CDR3 is missing its conserved last phenylalanine or tryptophan, likely due to a read error. The V call is TRBV6-5, the J call TRBJ2-1, with D hard to call. V shed 2 bases and J shed 2 bases, with 7 bases lying between them. Germline V gives CDR1 MNHEY, CDR2 SVGAGI. CDR3 size: 14 residues. The CDR3, as DNA: TGTGCCAGCAGTTACGGACGCACCTACAATGAGCAGTTCTCC. Its protein is CASSYGRTYNEQFS.

The rearrangement links TRBV18 to TRBJ2-5; 8 bases are a match to TRBD1. The CDR3 is 16 amino acids. Looked up from germline, CDR1 is KGHSH and CDR2 is LQKENI. The V segment lost 3 bases and the J segment 2 bases; nucleotides outside the gene matches: 8. DNA of the CDR3: TGTGCCAGCTCACCTCCCACAGGGGGTTTGCAAGAGACCCAGTACTTC. Its translation: CASSPPTGGLQETQYF.

This clonotype was observed many times. The genes are TRBV2 and TRBJ2-7, with 9 positions matching TRBD1. In germline, CDR1 is SNHLY, CDR2 FYNNEI. Trimming took 6 bases from V and 3 from J; bases not matched to a gene: 9. This CDR3 comprises 15 residues. Here the CDR3 reads CASREGQGNYYEQYF. CDR3 bases: TGTGCCAGCAGGGAGGGACAGGGTAATTACTACGAGCAGTACTTC.

This clonotype has a count of ten or more. The chain carries TRBV6-6 and TRBJ1-3, with TRBD1 matching 7 bases. The CDR3 runs 15 residues. Trimming at V came to 2 bases and at J to 4 bases, leaving 5 bases not matched to a gene. In germline, CDR1 is MNHNY, CDR2 SVGAGI (reference sequence). CDR3 protein: CASSYPQGVGNTIYF. CDR3 nucleotide sequence: TGTGCCAGCAGTTACCCTCAGGGGGTCGGAAACACCATATATTTT.

This clonotype was found a few times. The V and J genes are TRBV28 and TRBJ1-3, with a possible D match to TRBD1 (6 bases). The CDR3 extends over 16 amino acids. Trimming cost V 3 bases and J 4 bases, with 16 bases left between them. Germline assignment: CDR1 MDHEN and CDR2 SYDVKM. This CDR3 is CASSFSPGRGGNTIYF. The DNA for the CDR3 is TGTGCCAGCAGTTTTTCCCCCGGCAGGGGCGGAAACACCATATATTTT.

The chain employs TRBV5-6 and TRBJ2-7; 8 bases match TRBD1. With V trimmed by 3 bases and J by 3 bases, 5 bases remained unmatched. The CDR3 length is 14 residues. Germline assignment: CDR1 SGHDT and CDR2 YYEEEE. DNA of the CDR3: TGTGCCAGCAGCTCGCCCAGGGGGCTCTACGAGCAGTACTTC. Translating gives CASSSPRGLYEQYF.

This clonotype showed up just a few times. The chain uses TRBV28 and TRBJ2-1; D perhaps matches TRBD1 (7 bases). The CDR3 runs to 14 residues. Germline V lookup: CDR1 MDHEN, CDR2 SYDVKM. V was cut by 6 bases and J by 7 bases, with 16 bases left in between. The CDR3 reads CASSYQTGRNEQFF. The CDR3 nucleotides read TGTGCCAGCAGCTACCAGACAGGGAGGAATGAGCAGTTCTTC.

This clonotype was seen repeatedly, ten times or more. The rearrangement uses TRBV20-1 and TRBJ1-4; unclear D gene. The CDR3 totals 15 residues. V was trimmed by 3 bases and J by 6 bases, leaving 17 bases between them. CDR1 and CDR2 (germline): DFQATT, SNEGSKA (reference sequence). CDR3 in amino acids: CSASGTGPQHEKLFF. As DNA, the CDR3 is TGCAGTGCTAGTGGTACCGGGCCTCAGCATGAAAAACTGTTTTTT.

V gene TRBV6-5 combines with J gene TRBJ2-4, with D perhaps matching TRBD2 (6 bases). The CDR3 spans 16 residues. The germline V gene has CDR1 MNHEY and CDR2 SVGAGI. Trimming pared 6 bases from V and 7 bases from J, leaving 22 bases between. The CDR3 bases are TGTGCCAGCAGCGCAGGGACTGCCGGAGCCGTGAACATTCAGTACTTC. Its protein product is CASSAGTAGAVNIQYF.